Reported below is one TCR beta chain. Its antigen is not known. Genomic DNA (from each subset) was split evenly across several immunoSEQ plates. Sequenced by immunoSEQ multiplex PCR; TCRdb stores in-frame clones only, minus some. The data contain around 2.3 million clones, nearly 97% of them singletons. The data derive from a study of shared clonotypes between healthy human individuals. Study-wide results and limits: Memory subsets had estimated richness that was generally smaller than that of naive subsets. What rarefaction showed was incomplete sorted-subset sequencing despite large depth.

CD4+ cells were split into CD45RA+ naive and CD45RA-negative memory subsets. CDR3 size: 15 residues. The V gene's germline CDR1 is KGHSH and CDR2 LQKENI. Trimming removed 0 bases at V and 3 bases at J, with 12 bases between. This chain joins TRBV18 and TRBJ2-7, with no clear D. The source of this sequence is a man between 18 and 29 years old in good health. The sequencing sample was made of naive CD4+ T cells sorted from blood. Subset indicated: CD45RA+ positively selected. Written as DNA, the CDR3 is TGTGCCAGCTCACCACCGATTACCTCTGGCTACGAGCAGTACTTC. Amino acids: CASSPPITSGYEQYF.